The sequence of this T cell receptor (beta chain) was determined in a study of lymphopenia after photon versus proton radiotherapy. Generated by immunoSEQ multiplex PCR, the TCRdb table keeps only in-frame clones and is missing some. The table has about 83,000 clones, around 82% seen once. Study observations and caveats: Better survival with proton therapy was suggested as possible, not demonstrated. Proton therapy kept repertoires fairly stable, unlike photons, which gained effector/memory cells. Post-nadir diversity loss with photons came from oligoclonal expansion, particularly CD8+ Temra cells. Larger post-nadir TCR diversity loss correlated inversely with survival in deceased patients.

A remark on this clone: As yet, its antigen is unknown.

The CDR3 sequence is 14 residues long. Trimming took off 3 bases at V and 0 bases at J, with 3 bases between the two ends. Germline CDR1 and CDR2: SEHNR and FQNEAQ (reference sequence). This sequence originates from a man in his fifties or sixties with pancreatic cancer. This sequence joins TRBV7-9 and TRBJ2-6; no reliable D call. The sequencing here drew on peripheral blood, taken from a patient treated with proton-based radiotherapy. The CDR3 nucleotides read TGTGCCAGCAGCTTGGGCTCTGGGGCCAACGTCCTGACTTTC. This sequence encodes CASSLGSGANVLTF.